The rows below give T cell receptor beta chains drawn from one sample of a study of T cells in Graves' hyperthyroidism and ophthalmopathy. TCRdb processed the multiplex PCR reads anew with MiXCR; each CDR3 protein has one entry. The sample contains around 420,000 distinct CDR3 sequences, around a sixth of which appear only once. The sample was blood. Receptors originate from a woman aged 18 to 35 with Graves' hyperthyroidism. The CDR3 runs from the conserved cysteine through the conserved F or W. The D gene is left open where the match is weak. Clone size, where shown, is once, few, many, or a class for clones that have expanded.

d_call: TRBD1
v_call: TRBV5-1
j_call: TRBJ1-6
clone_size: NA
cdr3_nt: TGCGCCAGCAGCTCCGGGACAGGGGGCAGCTATAATTCACCCCTCCACTTT
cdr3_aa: CASSSGTGGSYNSPLHF

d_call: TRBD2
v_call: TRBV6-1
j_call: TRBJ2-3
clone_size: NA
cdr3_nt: TGTGCCAGCAGGGCCACTAGCGGGGTTTCAGATACGCAGTATTTT
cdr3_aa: CASRATSGVSDTQYF

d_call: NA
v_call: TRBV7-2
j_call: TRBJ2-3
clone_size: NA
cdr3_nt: TGCGCCAGCAGCCAAGATACAGGGAGTGATACGCAGTATTTT
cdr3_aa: CASSQDTGSDTQYF

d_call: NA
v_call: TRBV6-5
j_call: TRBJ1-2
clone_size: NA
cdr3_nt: TGTGCCAGCAGTTACTCGACAGGATCCAACTATGGCTACACCTTC
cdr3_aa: CASSYSTGSNYGYTF

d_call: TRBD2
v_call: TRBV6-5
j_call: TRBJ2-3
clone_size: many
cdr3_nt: TGTGCCAGCAGTTACTCTCTGACTAGCGGGAGAGGTAGAGATACGCAGTATTTT
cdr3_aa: CASSYSLTSGRGRDTQYF

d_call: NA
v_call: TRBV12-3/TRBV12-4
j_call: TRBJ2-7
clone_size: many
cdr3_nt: TGTGCCAGCAGTTCGGGGGGCCGGACCTACGAGCAGTACTTC
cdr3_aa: CASSSGGRTYEQYF

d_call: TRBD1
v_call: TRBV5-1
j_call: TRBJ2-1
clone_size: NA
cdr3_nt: TGCGCCAGCAGCTCCCGACCACAGGGGCCTTCCTACAATGAGCAGTTCTTC
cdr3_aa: CASSSRPQGPSYNEQFF

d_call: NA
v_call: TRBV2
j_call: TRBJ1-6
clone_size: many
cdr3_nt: TGTGCCAGCAGTGTTCTTGGCTCTGGGCGAGGTTCACCCCTCCACTTT
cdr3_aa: CASSVLGSGRGSPLHF

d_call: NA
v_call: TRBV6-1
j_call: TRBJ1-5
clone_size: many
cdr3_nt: TGTGCCAGCACCCCAGGGAAGTATCAGCCCCAGCATTTT
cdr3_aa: CASTPGKYQPQHF

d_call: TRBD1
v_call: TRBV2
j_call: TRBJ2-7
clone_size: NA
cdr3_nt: TGTGCCAGCAGTGAACGGAGGACAGGGCATCGGTACGAGCAGTACTTC
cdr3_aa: CASSERRTGHRYEQYF

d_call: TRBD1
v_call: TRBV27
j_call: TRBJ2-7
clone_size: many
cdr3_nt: TGTGCCAGCAGTCCGGACAGGAGAAGCTACGAGCAGTACTTC
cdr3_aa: CASSPDRRSYEQYF

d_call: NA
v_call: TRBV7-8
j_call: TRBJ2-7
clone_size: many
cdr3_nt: TGTGCCAGCAGCTTAGGGGCCAGGAACTACGAGCAGTACTTC
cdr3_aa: CASSLGARNYEQYF

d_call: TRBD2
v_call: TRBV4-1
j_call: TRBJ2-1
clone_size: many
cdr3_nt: TGCGCCAGCACACCTAGCGGGGGGGCGGTTGAGCAGTTCTTC
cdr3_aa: CASTPSGGAVEQFF

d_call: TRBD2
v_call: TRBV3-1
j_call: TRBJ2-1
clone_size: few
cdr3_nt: TGTGCCAGCAGCCAAGATCAGAGACTAGCGGGAGATCGGAGCAATGAGCAGTTCTTC
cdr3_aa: CASSQDQRLAGDRSNEQFF

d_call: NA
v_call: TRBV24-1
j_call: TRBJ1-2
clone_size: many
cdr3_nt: TGTGCCACCAGCGATATCAACTATGGCTACACCTTC
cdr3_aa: CATSDINYGYTF

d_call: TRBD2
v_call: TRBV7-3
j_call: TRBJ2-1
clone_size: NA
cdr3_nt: TGTGCCAGCAGCCCACGACTAGCGGGAATTGATGAGCAGTTCTTC
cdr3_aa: CASSPRLAGIDEQFF

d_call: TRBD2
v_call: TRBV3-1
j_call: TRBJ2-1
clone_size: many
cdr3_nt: TGTGCCAGCACCCAGGGACTAGCGGGGTACAATGAGCAGTTCTTC
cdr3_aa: CASTQGLAGYNEQFF

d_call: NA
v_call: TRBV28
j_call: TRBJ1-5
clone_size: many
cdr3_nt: TGTGCCAGCAGTTTAAGGGGGACTCAGCCCCAGCATTTT
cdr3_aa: CASSLRGTQPQHF

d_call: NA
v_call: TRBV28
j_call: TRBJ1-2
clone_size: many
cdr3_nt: TGTGCCAGCGAGCAGACGGGGAACTATGGCTACACCTTC
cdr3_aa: CASEQTGNYGYTF

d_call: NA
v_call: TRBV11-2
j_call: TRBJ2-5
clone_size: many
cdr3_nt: TGTGCCAGCAGCTCGGGGCTGGGGGTAGCCTTCGAGACCCAGTACTTC
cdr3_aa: CASSSGLGVAFETQYF

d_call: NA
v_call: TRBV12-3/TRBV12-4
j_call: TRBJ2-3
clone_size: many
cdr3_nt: TGTGCCAGCGGGGGGTTGGATACGCAGTATTTT
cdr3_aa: CASGGLDTQYF

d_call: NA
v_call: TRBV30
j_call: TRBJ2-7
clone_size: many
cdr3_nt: TGTGCCTGGAGTCCAGGGGCTGACAAGCAGTACTTC
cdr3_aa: CAWSPGADKQYF

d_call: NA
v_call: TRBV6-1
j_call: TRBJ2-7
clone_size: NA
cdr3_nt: TGTGCCAGCAGATATACCTTGGACACAGCCTACGAGCAGTACTTC
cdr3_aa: CASRYTLDTAYEQYF

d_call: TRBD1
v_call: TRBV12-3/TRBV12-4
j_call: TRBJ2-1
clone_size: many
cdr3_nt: TGTGCCAGCAGTTGGGGCAGGGGGCAGGATGAGCAGTTCTTC
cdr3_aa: CASSWGRGQDEQFF

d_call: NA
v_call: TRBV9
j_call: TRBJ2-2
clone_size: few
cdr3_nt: TGTGCCAGCAGCGAAGCGGACTACGCGGGGGCTCGGGAGCTGTTTTTT
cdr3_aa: CASSEADYAGARELFF

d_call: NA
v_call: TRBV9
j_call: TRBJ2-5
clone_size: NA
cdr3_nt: TGTGCCAGCAGCCTTAATCCCACAGGGAACCTGGGCCAAGAGACCCAGTACTTC
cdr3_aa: CASSLNPTGNLGQETQYF